Shown below are 25 T cell receptor beta chains from a single sample sequenced in a study of Ad26.COV2.S vaccination and SARS-CoV-2 variants. Here immunoSEQ multiplex PCR was the method, and the copy in TCRdb shows in-frame clones only, minus some. This sample carries roughly 420,000 clones, roughly 89% of them seen once, and the ten largest clones take approximately 2.5%. Treatment meaning: over 15 received Ad26.COV2.S at low or high dose, single or two shots; five or six received placebo; per-sample allocation not given. Specimen acquisition occurred on day 63 following the initial vaccine or placebo injection. Sequencing used peripheral blood, obtained in a trial of Ad26.COV2.S vaccine versus placebo. These receptors all stem from a person aged 18-60 years who received the Ad26.COV2.S COVID-19 vaccine or a placebo.

The sample holds one count of this clone. Other nucleotide sequences in the sample specify the same CDR3. The J gene is TRBJ1-5, the V gene TRBV18; no clear D gene. The CDR3 totals 13 residues. V lost 1 base to trimming and J lost 5 bases, with 6 bases between them. Germline loops: CDR1 KGHSH, CDR2 LQKENI. CDR3 nucleotide sequence: TGTGCCAGCTCACCACTGAGAGATCAGCCCCAGCATTTT. It encodes CASSPLRDQPQHF.

The V call is TRBV18, the J call TRBJ1-5; D is unresolved. Germline loops: CDR1 KGHSH, CDR2 LQKENI. V lost 2 bases, J lost 1 base, and 21 bases lay in between. CDR3 size: 19 residues. The CDR3 nucleotides are TGTGCCAGCTCACCAGGGTGGTCGGGCCGGCAAAGGAGCAATCAGCCCCAGCATTTT. It codes for CASSPGWSGRQRSNQPQHF.

Concerning this clone itself: This may arise from a read error, as a much more abundant clone is one base away. The identical CDR3 is also encoded by other nucleotide sequences in the sample. The V call is TRBV6-5, the J call TRBJ2-3; possible D gene TRBD2, 5 bases. Trimming pared 2 bases from V and 0 bases from J, leaving 6 bases between. This CDR3 is 14 amino acids long. Germline V gives CDR1 MNHEY, CDR2 SVGAGI. In DNA form, the CDR3 reads TGTGCCAGCAGTTACGGCGGGAGCACAGATACGCAGTATTTT. This sequence encodes CASSYGGSTDTQYF.

The chain recombines TRBV4-1 with TRBJ2-3; 9 positions match TRBD2. The germline V gene encodes CDR1 MGHRA and CDR2 YSYEKL. The CDR3 runs 16 residues. With V trimmed by 3 bases and J by 1 base, 5 bases remained unmatched. Here the CDR3 DNA reads TGCGCCAGCAGCCATGGACTAGCGCGGGGCACAGATACGCAGTATTTT. It codes for CASSHGLARGTDTQYF.

The V call is TRBV5-1, the J call TRBJ2-4, with D perhaps matching TRBD1 (6 bases). V dropped 4 bases and J dropped 0 bases, with 14 bases sitting between them. Germline lookup yields CDR1 SGHRS and CDR2 YFSETQ. The CDR3 extends over 16 amino acids. The CDR3 loop is CASSPIQGLAKNIQYF. As DNA, the CDR3 is TGCGCCAGCAGCCCCATACAGGGTCTAGCCAAAAACATTCAGTACTTC.

There are a few counts of this clone. The genes are TRBV25-1 and TRBJ2-1, with 12 bases fitting TRBD1. The CDR3 has 13 residues. Germline CDR1 and CDR2: MGHDK and SYGVNS. V was pared by 6 bases and J by 10 bases, with 4 bases of the junction left unmatched. CDR3 amino acids: CASRGQGAGEQFF. DNA of the CDR3: TGTGCCAGCAGGGGACAGGGGGCAGGGGAGCAGTTCTTC.

The chain recombines TRBV29-1 with TRBJ2-1; 10 bases are shared with TRBD1. Germline V gene lookup returns CDR1 SQVTM and CDR2 ANQGSEA. Trimming at V came to 3 bases and at J to 3 bases, leaving 2 bases not matched to a gene. The CDR3 covers 14 residues. The CDR3 sequence: CSVDRDRGYNEQFF. The DNA of the CDR3 is TGCAGCGTTGATAGGGACAGGGGCTACAATGAGCAGTTCTTC.

This chain uses TRBV5-1 with TRBJ1-1, with 9 bases identical to TRBD1. Germline CDR1 is SGHRS and CDR2 is YFSETQ. With 4 bases clipped from V and 8 bases from J, the junction kept 9 bases outside the gene matches. The CDR3 totals 14 residues. CDR3 sequence (DNA): TGCGCCAGCAGCGTACAGCTGGACAGGGGCGAAGCTTTCTTT. This translates into CASSVQLDRGEAFF. Combining the CDR3 with reference TRBV5-1 and TRBJ1-1 gives the whole variable domain KAGVTQTPRYLIKTRGQQVTLSCSPISGHRSVSWYQQTPGQGLQFLFEYFSETQRNKGNFPGRFSGRQFSNSRSEMNVSTLELGDSALYLCASSVQLDRGEAFFGQGTRLTVV.

The V and J genes are TRBV11-3 and TRBJ2-5; D might be TRBD2 (5 bases). V dropped 4 bases and J dropped 8 bases, with 11 bases sitting between them. Germline V gene data show CDR1 as SGHNT and CDR2 as YENEEA. This CDR3 has 12 amino acids. The CDR3 loop reads CASSYYEGTQYF. The DNA of the CDR3 is TGTGCCAGCAGCTATTATGAGGGAACCCAGTACTTC.

This sequence joins TRBV5-1 and TRBJ2-2, with D uncertain. The ends were cut back, 7 bases at V and 0 bases at J, with 10 bases in the middle. The CDR3 has 14 amino acids. Germline values: CDR1 SGHRS, CDR2 YFSETQ. The DNA for the CDR3 is TGCGCCAGCCGCCGGGCCACGAACACCGGGGAGCTGTTTTTT. Amino acids: CASRRATNTGELFF.

A note on this clone: This same CDR3 is encoded by further DNA sequences in the sample. The chain uses TRBV9 and TRBJ1-1; D uncertain. Germline V gives CDR1 SGDLS, CDR2 YYNGEE. The CDR3 covers 13 residues. V shed 1 base and J shed 2 bases, with 6 bases lying between them. The CDR3, as DNA: TGTGCCAGCAGCGTATCGGTTAACACTGAAGCTTTCTTT. Its translation: CASSVSVNTEAFF.

CDR3 in DNA: TGTGCCAGCAGCCAAGGGACAGGTCCAGAGACCCAGTACTTC. It specifies CASSQGTGPETQYF. V is TRBV9 and J is TRBJ2-5, with 8 bases lining up with TRBD1. V lost 4 bases and J lost 4; bases outside the gene matches: 6. Germline CDR1 and CDR2: SGDLS and YYNGEE. The CDR3 is made up of 14 amino acids.

The V gene is TRBV6-1, the J gene TRBJ2-7; D is unresolved. Germline V gives CDR1 MNHNS, CDR2 SASEGT. The CDR3 is 12 residues long. V shed 2 bases and J shed 2 bases, with 4 bases lying between them. This CDR3 reads CASSERTYEQYF. CDR3 bases: TGTGCCAGCAGTGAAAGGACCTACGAGCAGTACTTC.

This clone was detected a few times. V is TRBV2 and J is TRBJ1-6; D is unclear. This CDR3 has 16 residues. V was cut by 6 bases and J by 7 bases, with 19 bases left in between. Germline CDR1 is SNHLY and CDR2 is FYNNEI. The CDR3 is CASSPRLVTLNSPLHF. CDR3 in DNA: TGTGCCAGCAGCCCCCGTTTAGTAACGCTGAATTCACCCCTCCACTTT.

The J gene is TRBJ2-5, the V gene TRBV4-1; no clear D gene. The ends were cut back, 8 bases at V and 5 bases at J, with 24 bases in the middle. In germline, CDR1 is MGHRA, CDR2 YSYEKL. The CDR3 has 16 residues. CDR3 residues: CASRRTEAGQGETQYF. The CDR3 DNA follows: TGCGCCAGCCGGAGAACTGAGGCCGGGCAAGGGGAGACCCAGTACTTC.

The gene calls are TRBV20-1 and TRBJ2-1; 7 bases are a match to TRBD2. J gave up 8 bases and V 6 bases, and 4 bases lay outside the gene matches. The germline gives CDR1 DFQATT, CDR2 SNEGSKA (reference sequence). The length of the CDR3 is 11 residues. The CDR3 nucleotides are TGCAGTGCCCTACTAGCGTATGAGCAGTTCTTC. It encodes CSALLAYEQFF.

This sequence joins TRBV4-3 and TRBJ2-1, with D perhaps matching TRBD2 (6 bases). The CDR3 runs to 18 residues. CDR1 is LGHNA, CDR2 YSLEER, per germline. V dropped 3 bases and J dropped 8 bases, with 26 bases sitting between them. The CDR3 region is CASSQGLRGSGLSDEQFF. CDR3 bases: TGCGCCAGCAGCCAGGGCCTGCGGGGTTCGGGACTGAGCGATGAGCAGTTCTTC.

The CDR3 reads CASMNSAGSTDTQYF. DNA of the CDR3: TGTGCCAGCATGAACTCGGCGGGTAGCACAGATACGCAGTATTTT. The chain recombines TRBV7-2 with TRBJ2-3, with D perhaps TRBD2 (5 bases). Germline CDR1 reads SGHTA; CDR2 reads FQGNSA. The length of the CDR3 is 15 residues. With 7 bases removed from V and 0 bases from J, the gap between germline ends came to 14 bases.

This clone came up once. The chain combines TRBV28 with TRBJ2-5, with TRBD2 as a possible D gene (6 bases). This CDR3 is 16 amino acids long. CDR1 is MDHEN and CDR2 is SYDVKM in the germline V gene. Trimming pared 3 bases from V and 7 bases from J, leaving 21 bases between. CDR3 residues: CASSFFGGALVGTQYF. The CDR3 DNA reads as TGTGCCAGCAGTTTTTTTGGCGGGGCGTTGGTAGGGACCCAGTACTTC.

This chain links TRBV10-3 with TRBJ2-7, with 7 bases fitting TRBD1. V shed 8 bases and J 6 bases; nucleotides not matched to a gene: 10. There are 13 residues in the CDR3. Per the germline V gene, CDR1 is ENHRY and CDR2 is SYGVKD. The CDR3 here is CAIGQQGPGEQYF. As DNA, the CDR3 is TGTGCCATCGGCCAACAGGGGCCGGGCGAGCAGTACTTC.

The chain links TRBV5-8 to TRBJ1-5, with D unclear. CDR1 and CDR2 from the germline V gene are SGHTS and YDEGEE. Trimming took 6 bases from V and 0 from J, leaving 13 bases between them. CDR3 size: 15 residues. The CDR3 is CASTDPFFSNQPQHF. CDR3 coding DNA: TGTGCCAGCACCGACCCCTTTTTTAGCAATCAGCCCCAGCATTTT.

This chain links TRBV25-1 with TRBJ1-1; D may be TRBD1 (5 bases). The CDR3 has 16 amino acids. Germline CDR1 reads MGHDK; CDR2 reads SYGVNS. V was shortened by 0 bases and J by 0 bases, with 11 bases between the two germline ends. Written as DNA, the CDR3 is TGTGCCAGCAGTGAATATGCTTCGACAGTGAACACTGAAGCTTTCTTT. Encoded protein: CASSEYASTVNTEAFF.

The chain recombines TRBV12-3 or TRBV12-4 with TRBJ1-4; D gene ambiguous. This CDR3 has 13 residues. V lost 3 bases and J 16 bases, leaving 18 bases between the germline ends. CDR3 protein: CASSFLLGGGRFF. The CDR3 region has the DNA TGTGCCAGCAGTTTTTTGTTAGGAGGTGGTCGGTTTTTT.

The chain uses TRBV27 and TRBJ2-7; D gene uncertain. This CDR3 is 14 amino acids long. Germline CDR1 is MNHEY and CDR2 is SMNVEV (reference sequence). V gave up 7 bases and J gave up 2 bases, with 15 bases separating them. CDR3 in DNA: TGTGCCAGCACTCGCCTCGGTGATACCTACGAGCAGTACTTC. It yields the protein CASTRLGDTYEQYF.

This chain joins TRBV5-1 and TRBJ2-1; TRBD2 matches 10 bases. Unmatched junction bases numbered 5, after V lost 5 bases and J lost 6 bases. CDR3 length: 14 residues. CDR1 SGHRS and CDR2 YFSETQ come from the germline V gene. CDR3 DNA: TGCGCCAGCAGTTCTAGCGGGAGTATCAATGAGCAGTTCTTC. It specifies CASSSSGSINEQFF. The full variable domain, with the rest looked up from reference TRBV5-1 and TRBJ2-1, is KAGVTQTPRYLIKTRGQQVTLSCSPISGHRSVSWYQQTPGQGLQFLFEYFSETQRNKGNFPGRFSGRQFSNSRSEMNVSTLELGDSALYLCASSSSGSINEQFFGPGTRLTVL.